These 9 T cell receptor beta chains share one sample of origin, sequenced in a study of T cell responses to AZD1222 COVID-19 vaccine. Measured with immunoSEQ multiplex PCR; TCRdb has only the in-frame clones, and not every one. Of 85,000 to 130,000 clones in the sample, 88% were seen once. The starting material was peripheral blood, obtained on day 0 of AZD1222 vaccination. These receptors originate from an adult in good health.

This sequence joins TRBV15 and TRBJ2-7; the D is unclear. Trimming pared 1 base from V and 0 bases from J, leaving 7 bases between. Germline assignment: CDR1 LNHNV and CDR2 YYDKDF (reference sequence). The CDR3 extends over 14 amino acids. CDR3 region: CATSRVGSSYEQYF. The CDR3 nucleotides are TGTGCCACCAGCAGAGTAGGCAGCTCCTACGAGCAGTACTTC.

The V gene is TRBV24-1, the J gene TRBJ2-5; 10 bases are shared with TRBD2. The junction had 0 bases not matched to a gene; V was cut back by 1 base and J by 5 bases. Germline V lookup: CDR1 KGHDR, CDR2 SFDVKD. The CDR3 length is 14 residues. This chain's CDR3 is CATSDFSGGETQYF. The CDR3 bases are TGTGCCACCAGTGATTTTAGCGGGGGGGAGACCCAGTACTTC.

The chain has TRBV29-1 and TRBJ1-6; 12 bases are a match to TRBD1. Germline lookup yields CDR1 SQVTM and CDR2 ANQGSEA. The CDR3 length is 18 residues. Trimming cost V 7 bases and J 10 bases; bases outside gene matches: 20. CDR3 region: CSDRPLKGTGGLASPLHF. CDR3 sequence (DNA): TGCAGCGACCGACCTTTAAAGGGGACAGGGGGCCTTGCGTCACCCCTCCACTTT. Combining the CDR3 with reference TRBV29-1 and TRBJ1-6 gives the whole variable domain SAVISQKPSRDICQRGTSLTIQCQVDSQVTMMFWYRQQPGQSLTLIATANQGSEATYESGFVIDKFPISRPNLTFSTLTVSNMSPEDSSIYLCSDRPLKGTGGLASPLHFGNGTRLTVT.

The rearrangement joins TRBV2 to TRBJ2-4; D is ambiguous. The CDR3 consists of 11 residues. With 3 bases removed from V and 13 bases from J, the gap between germline ends came to 10 bases. Germline values: CDR1 SNHLY, CDR2 FYNNEI. The CDR3 reads CASSDFKLQYF. CDR3 DNA sequence: TGTGCCAGCAGTGATTTTAAACTGCAGTACTTC.

This rearrangement joins TRBV5-1 to TRBJ2-5; 10 nucleotides line up with TRBD2. This CDR3 region has 18 residues. Germline CDR1 and CDR2: SGHRS and YFSETQ. The V gene end was trimmed by 0 bases and the J gene end by 4 bases; junction bases not matched to a gene: 12. The CDR3 reads CASSLAVGLAGERETQYF. In nucleotides, the CDR3 is TGCGCCAGCAGCTTGGCCGTCGGTCTAGCGGGAGAGAGAGAGACCCAGTACTTC.

V usage is TRBV12-3 or TRBV12-4 and J usage is TRBJ1-1, with a tentative D call TRBD1 (5 bases). Trimming left V 6 bases short and J 1 base short, with 9 bases between. This CDR3 is built from 13 residues. CDR3 residues: CASRPTGNTEAFF. In DNA, the CDR3 is TGTGCCAGCAGACCTACAGGGAACACTGAAGCTTTCTTT.

V gene TRBV29-1 combines with J gene TRBJ2-1; the D gene could be TRBD1 or TRBD2 (5 bases each). Trimming left V 3 bases short and J 9 bases short, with 12 bases between. CDR3 size: 12 residues. The germline V gene has CDR1 SQVTM and CDR2 ANQGSEA. The DNA for the CDR3 is TGCAGCGTTGATGGGGGACGGGTTGAGCAGTTCTTC. As protein: CSVDGGRVEQFF.

This chain connects TRBV6-5 to TRBJ1-4; 7 bases match TRBD1. V was clipped by 3 bases and J by 4 bases; unmatched bases: 5. The CDR3 is 15 residues long. Germline V gene sequence: CDR1 MNHEY, CDR2 SVGAGI. This CDR3 reads CASSYSNRGNEKLFF. CDR3 in DNA: TGTGCCAGCAGTTATTCCAACAGGGGTAATGAAAAACTGTTTTTT.

The rearrangement uses TRBV28 and TRBJ1-1; possibly TRBD1 for D (5 bases). V lost 1 base and J 10 bases, leaving 16 bases between the germline ends. CDR1 and CDR2 (germline): MDHEN, SYDVKM. This CDR3 has 14 residues. CDR3 bases: TGTGCCAGCAGTTTATTCTCGGGTCTTGGGGGAGCTTTCTTT. As protein: CASSLFSGLGGAFF.